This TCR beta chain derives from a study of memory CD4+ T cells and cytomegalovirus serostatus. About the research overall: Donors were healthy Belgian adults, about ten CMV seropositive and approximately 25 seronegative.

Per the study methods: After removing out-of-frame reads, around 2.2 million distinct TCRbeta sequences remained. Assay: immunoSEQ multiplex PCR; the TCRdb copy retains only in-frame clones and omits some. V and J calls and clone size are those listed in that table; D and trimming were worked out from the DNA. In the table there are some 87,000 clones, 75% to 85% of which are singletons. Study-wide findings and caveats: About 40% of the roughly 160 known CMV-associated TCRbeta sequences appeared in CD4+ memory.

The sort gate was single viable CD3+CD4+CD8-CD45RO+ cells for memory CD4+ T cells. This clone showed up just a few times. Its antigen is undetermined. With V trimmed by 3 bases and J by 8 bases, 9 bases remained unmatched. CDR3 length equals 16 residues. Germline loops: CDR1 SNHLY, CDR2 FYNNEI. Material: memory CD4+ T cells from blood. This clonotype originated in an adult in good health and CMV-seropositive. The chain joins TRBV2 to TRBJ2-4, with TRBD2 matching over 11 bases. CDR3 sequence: CASSDGLAGRGDIQYF. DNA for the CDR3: TGTGCCAGCAGTGACGGACTAGCGGGCCGGGGGGACATTCAGTACTTC.